The T cell receptor (beta chain) under discussion was sequenced for a study of beta chain features in type 1 diabetes. In the study overall: Healthy donors and patients showed comparable age, gender and cell yields.

This clone has just a few counts. Its antigen is unknown. Study-level findings and limits: Junctions at VDJ sites from type 1 diabetes patients had fewer insertions and more deletions.

The whole isolated RNA underwent reverse transcription, so sequencing captured expressed TCRB transcripts. Profiled with immunoSEQ multiplex PCR; TCRdb holds only in-frame clones, not every one. The sample yields about 350,000 clones, about 20% seen once. Heparinised blood was drawn once per donor, averaging about 116 mL. Markers CD45RO/CCR7/CD25/CD127/CD95/CD27 served to sort CD4+ naive, central memory, regulatory and stem cell-like memory cells. Germline V gives CDR1 GTSNPN, CDR2 SVGIG (reference sequence). The trim removed 6 bases at V and 7 bases at J, leaving 5 bases unmatched. This CDR3 region has 12 residues.

Sequenced sample: naive CD4+ T cells from blood. The chain uses TRBV30 and TRBJ1-2; the match to TRBD1 covers 10 bases. The sequence derives from a woman under 30 in good health. The CDR3 DNA sequence: TGTGCCTGTGACAGGGGGCAGCTTGGCTACACCTTC. This sequence encodes CACDRGQLGYTF.